The 18 T cell receptor beta chains in this list originate from one sample, sequenced in a study of T cell responses to AZD1222 COVID-19 vaccine. Produced via immunoSEQ multiplex PCR; TCRdb's table is partial and in-frame only. Of around 100,000 clones in the sample, about 89% were seen once. This specimen was peripheral blood, taken on day 0 of AZD1222 vaccination. The receptor source for this set is an adult in good health.

The V gene is TRBV9, the J gene TRBJ2-1; TRBD1 matches 7 bases. V lost 4 bases, J lost 4 bases, and 2 bases stayed unmatched. Germline CDR1 SGDLS, CDR2 YYNGEE. This CDR3 comprises 13 residues. As DNA, the CDR3 is TGTGCCAGCAGCCTGACAGGGTACAATGAGCAGTTCTTC. This sequence encodes CASSLTGYNEQFF.

The gene calls are TRBV6-5 and TRBJ1-3; 7 bases map to TRBD1. Germline V gives CDR1 MNHEY, CDR2 SVGAGI. Losses at the gene ends were 8 bases for V and 1 base for J; bases not matched to a gene: 8. This CDR3 has 15 residues. As DNA, the CDR3 is TGTGCCAGCGGGAGGACAGGAACTTCTGGAAACACCATATATTTT. Protein: CASGRTGTSGNTIYF.

CDR3 region: CASGQGENEQYF. The DNA for the CDR3 is TGTGCCAGCGGGCAGGGGGAGAACGAGCAGTACTTC. This chain links TRBV6-6 with TRBJ2-7; TRBD1 agrees at 7 bases. CDR3 length equals 12 residues. Looked up from germline, CDR1 is MNHNY and CDR2 is SVGAGI (reference sequence). Trimming cost V 8 bases and J 5 bases; bases outside gene matches: 6.

The chain is built from TRBV5-4 and TRBJ2-1; D may correspond to TRBD1 or TRBD2 (5 bases each). Germline CDR1 SGHNT, CDR2 YYREEE (reference sequence). This CDR3 comprises 14 residues. The germline V and J ends were trimmed by 4 bases and 4 bases, with 12 bases remaining between them. The CDR3 coding sequence is TGTGCCAGCAGCCTCGGGACGGGTTACAATGAGCAGTTCTTC. It yields the protein CASSLGTGYNEQFF.

The V and J genes are TRBV13 and TRBJ1-3, with D uncertain. V shed 2 bases and J shed 11 bases, with 10 bases lying between them. This CDR3 comprises 12 residues. Looked up from germline, CDR1 is PRHDT and CDR2 is FYEKMQ (reference sequence). CDR3 nucleotides: TGTGCCAGCAGCTTAAGTGGGATCCCCATATATTTT. It encodes CASSLSGIPIYF.

The chain has TRBV3-1 (or the pseudogene TRBV3-2) and TRBJ2-2; D unresolved. Germline-derived CDR1 and CDR2 are LGHDT and YNNKEL (reference sequence). This CDR3 comprises 12 residues. V was trimmed by 4 bases and J by 8 bases, leaving 8 bases between them. In DNA form, the CDR3 reads TGTGCCAGCAGCCGCCTCTCGGGGGAGCTGTTTTTT. Translated, it gives CASSRLSGELFF.

The V and J genes are TRBV12-3 or TRBV12-4 and TRBJ1-6; D not resolved. V gave up 3 bases and J gave up 7 bases, with 7 bases separating them. This CDR3 is 13 amino acids long. In DNA form, the CDR3 reads TGTGCCAGCAGTTTCGAAGGGAATTCACCCCTCCACTTT. Protein product: CASSFEGNSPLHF.

J is TRBJ2-3 and V is TRBV9; D is ambiguous. Germline-derived CDR1 and CDR2 are SGDLS and YYNGEE. V lost 3 bases, J lost 5 bases, and 7 bases lay in between. This CDR3 has 12 amino acids. CDR3 amino acids: CASSAGLDTQYF. The DNA of the CDR3 is TGTGCCAGCAGCGCGGGTCTAGATACGCAGTATTTT.

As DNA, the CDR3 is TGTGCCAGCAGCTTGCGGAACATGGAGACCCAGTACTTC. It encodes CASSLRNMETQYF. The chain joins TRBV5-6 to TRBJ2-5; D uncertain. Trimming removed 1 base from V and 5 bases from J, with 9 bases in between. The germline CDR1 and CDR2 sequences are SGHDT and YYEEEE. The CDR3 contains 13 residues.

The V call is TRBV11-2, the J call TRBJ1-5, with D unclear. TRBJ2-3 matches the DNA end more closely, so the J call is doubtful. The CDR3 runs to 12 residues. Germline assignment: CDR1 SGHAT and CDR2 FQNNGV. This CDR3 reads CASQTGNQPQYF. The DNA for the CDR3 is TGTGCCAGCCAGACGGGCAATCAGCCCCAGTATTTT.

This clone was seen a handful of times. This chain uses TRBV5-1 with TRBJ2-5, with 7 bases aligning to TRBD2. The CDR3 spans 14 residues. The germline V gene has CDR1 SGHRS and CDR2 YFSETQ. V was clipped by 1 base and J by 3 bases; unmatched bases: 3. The CDR3 nucleotides are TGCGCCAGCAGCTTGAACGGGGGGAAAGAGACCCAGTACTTC. It translates to CASSLNGGKETQYF.

The chain links TRBV12-5 to TRBJ1-2; 7 bases are shared with TRBD1. Trimming took 3 bases from V and 5 from J; bases not matched to a gene: 9. The CDR3 extends over 15 amino acids. Germline-derived CDR1 and CDR2 are LGHNT and FRNRAP. CDR3 nucleotide sequence: TGTGCTAGTGGTTTCCCAGGGGGGCCCCGTTATGGCTACACCTTC. Amino acid sequence: CASGFPGGPRYGYTF.

The table lists this clone with a few counts. The V gene is TRBV7-3, the J gene TRBJ2-1; D possibly corresponds to TRBD2 (6 bases). Trimming removed 5 bases at V and 11 bases at J, with 16 bases between. Germline CDR1 reads SGHTA; CDR2 reads FQGTGA. The CDR3 runs 13 residues. CDR3 in DNA: TGTGCCAGCAGCCCCGGACTAACCACTCAGCAGTTCTTC. It yields the protein CASSPGLTTQQFF.

This clone appeared many times. V is TRBV10-2 and J is TRBJ2-7, with D perhaps TRBD2 (6 bases). The germline CDR1 and CDR2 sequences are WSHSY and SAAADI. The length of the CDR3 is 14 residues. V lost 4 bases and J 2 bases, leaving 12 bases between the germline ends. The CDR3 loop is CASSGRRGTYEQYF. In nucleotides, the CDR3 is TGCGCCAGCAGTGGTAGGCGGGGAACCTACGAGCAGTACTTC.

The chain is built from TRBV5-3 and TRBJ1-4; 9 nucleotides match TRBD1. TRBV5-3 is treated as an ORF (open reading frame) with a function not yet certain. This CDR3 has 15 amino acids. V lost 3 bases and J lost 8; bases outside the gene matches: 8. CDR3 nucleotides: TGTGCCAGAAGCTGGAAGGACAGGGGACAAGAAAAACTGTTTTTT. This gives the protein CARSWKDRGQEKLFF.

Only a few counts were recorded for this clone. The chain's CDR3 is CASSLTPEPTDTQYF. In DNA form, the CDR3 reads TGTGCCAGCAGCTTAACGCCAGAACCTACAGATACGCAGTATTTT. The chain uses TRBV7-3 and TRBJ2-3; D is ambiguous. V dropped 0 bases and J dropped 3 bases, with 10 bases sitting between them. This CDR3 is built from 15 residues. The germline CDR1 and CDR2 sequences are SGHTA and FQGTGA.

This chain connects TRBV6-4 to TRBJ2-2; D possibly corresponds to TRBD1 (5 bases). CDR3 length: 18 residues. V was trimmed by 5 bases and J by 0 bases, leaving 19 bases between them. Germline V gene sequence: CDR1 MRHNA, CDR2 SNTAGT. The CDR3 is CASSPNPSDSANTGELFF. In DNA, the CDR3 is TGTGCCAGCAGTCCCAACCCCTCTGACAGCGCGAACACCGGGGAGCTGTTTTTT.

The rearrangement links TRBV2 to TRBJ2-4; D is possibly TRBD2 (6 bases). Trimming took off 8 bases at V and 13 bases at J, with 15 bases between the two ends. Germline-derived CDR1 and CDR2 are SNHLY and FYNNEI. The CDR3 runs 11 residues. The DNA for the CDR3 is TGTGCCAGCGTGGGGGGTAACACCCAGTACTTC. It codes for CASVGGNTQYF.